This passage covers 23 T cell receptor beta chains from one sample sequenced in a study of blood T cell repertoires in COVID-19. TCRdb's table, derived via immunoSEQ multiplex PCR, lists solely in-frame clones and lacks some. Of about 190,000 clones in the sample, less than 90% are singletons; the top ten hold around 1.1%. Sequencing input: peripheral blood. The receptors originated from a man aged 25 to 40 with acute or convalescent COVID-19.

The J gene is TRBJ2-6, the V gene TRBV5-4; D remains ambiguous. This CDR3 is 17 amino acids long. The germline CDR1 and CDR2 sequences are SGHNT and YYREEE (reference sequence). V lost 0 bases to trimming and J lost 0 bases, with 10 bases between them. The CDR3 loop is CASSLDFTRSGANVLTF. CDR3 DNA sequence: TGTGCCAGCAGCTTGGACTTCACGCGCTCTGGGGCCAACGTCCTGACTTTC.

This chain links TRBV7-2 with TRBJ1-2, with 7 bases lining up with TRBD1. This CDR3 is 14 amino acids long. Trimming at V came to 5 bases and at J to 6 bases, leaving 9 bases not matched to a gene. Germline CDR1 and CDR2: SGHTA and FQGNSA. CDR3 residues: CASSQDRFFHGYTF. In nucleotides, the CDR3 is TGTGCCAGCAGCCAGGACAGGTTTTTCCATGGCTACACCTTC. The whole variable domain, filled in from reference TRBV7-2 and TRBJ1-2, reads GAGVSQSPSNKVTEKGKDVELRCDPISGHTALYWYRQSLGQGLEFLIYFQGNSAPDKSGLPSDRFSAERTGGSVSTLTIQRTQQEDSAVYLCASSQDRFFHGYTFGSGTRLTVV.

The chain employs TRBV5-1 and TRBJ2-7; 10 nucleotides agree with TRBD1. Trimming cost V 2 bases and J 7 bases; bases outside gene matches: 9. Germline CDR1 is SGHRS and CDR2 is YFSETQ. The CDR3 runs to 15 residues. CDR3 DNA sequence: TGCGCCAGCAGCTTCTCTCCGGGACAGGGGAGGGAGCAGTACTTC. Translation gives CASSFSPGQGREQYF.

In regard to this clone: Other DNA sequences of this sample code for an identical CDR3. The chain recombines TRBV6-5 with TRBJ1-5; 9 bases align to TRBD1. Germline CDR1 and CDR2: MNHEY and SVGAGI. The CDR3 has 14 residues. V lost 5 bases, J lost 2 bases, and 1 base stayed unmatched. DNA of the CDR3: TGTGCCAGCAGTCGACAGGGGGGCAATCAGCCCCAGCATTTT. It specifies CASSRQGGNQPQHF.

The rearrangement links TRBV4-2 to TRBJ1-2; a possible D gene is TRBD1 (6 bases). The CDR3 has 15 amino acids. In germline, CDR1 is LGHNA, CDR2 YNFKEQ. The V end lost 0 bases, the J end lost 4 bases, and 12 bases lay between the germline ends. CDR3 residues: CASSQDWGPSYGYTF. The CDR3 nucleotides are TGTGCCAGCAGCCAAGATTGGGGGCCTAGCTATGGCTACACCTTC.

V and J are TRBV28 and TRBJ2-7; the D gene is possibly TRBD1 (8 bases). The CDR3 runs to 17 residues. Trimming shortened V by 4 bases and J by 7 bases, and 26 bases separated the two germline ends. The germline V gene has CDR1 MDHEN and CDR2 SYDVKM. The CDR3 is CASSSPSGTGSLAEQYF. CDR3 in DNA: TGTGCCAGCAGTTCTCCCAGCGGGACAGGTTCTCTCGCGGAGCAGTACTTC.

This sequence joins TRBV6-1 and TRBJ1-3, with D possibly being TRBD1 (6 bases). The CDR3 sequence is 15 residues long. Deletions cut 1 base from V and 4 bases from J, with 11 bases between. Germline loops: CDR1 MNHNS, CDR2 SASEGT. CDR3 DNA sequence: TGTGCCAGCAGTGAAGACCGGGGGGCCGGAAACACCATATATTTT. It yields the protein CASSEDRGAGNTIYF.

The chain is built from TRBV14 and TRBJ2-2; 8 bases align to TRBD1. The J segment lost 5 bases and the V segment lost 3 bases, leaving 14 bases of the junction unmatched. The germline gives CDR1 SGHDN, CDR2 FVKESK. The CDR3 has 18 residues. The DNA for the CDR3 is TGTGCCAGCAGCCACATCCCCGGGACAGGCTTCGGGACCGGGGAGCTGTTTTTT. Its translation is CASSHIPGTGFGTGELFF.

V is TRBV29-1 and J is TRBJ1-1, with TRBD1 matching 9 bases. V lost 5 bases, J lost 1 base, and 17 bases stayed unmatched. Germline assignment: CDR1 SQVTM and CDR2 ANQGSEA. CDR3 length equals 18 residues. In DNA form, the CDR3 reads TGCAGCGTTCTCCCCGGGACAGGGCGCCTAGGACCGAACACTGAAGCTTTCTTT. It is translated as CSVLPGTGRLGPNTEAFF. Complete variable domain (other parts from reference TRBV29-1 and TRBJ1-1): SAVISQKPSRDICQRGTSLTIQCQVDSQVTMMFWYRQQPGQSLTLIATANQGSEATYESGFVIDKFPISRPNLTFSTLTVSNMSPEDSSIYLCSVLPGTGRLGPNTEAFFGQGTRLTVV.

V gene TRBV7-3 combines with J gene TRBJ1-2; 7 bases map to TRBD1. The CDR3 length is 13 residues. V dropped 3 bases and J dropped 8; count of bases not matched to a gene: 6. CDR1 is SGHTA, CDR2 FQGTGA, per germline. CDR3 sequence: CASSFEGARGYTF. In DNA, the CDR3 is TGTGCCAGCAGCTTCGAGGGGGCGAGGGGCTACACCTTC.

In DNA form, the CDR3 reads TGCGCCAGCAGCCGGCCGGGACAGGGACCTGAGCAGTACTTC. Protein sequence: CASSRPGQGPEQYF. The chain combines TRBV4-1 with TRBJ2-7; 9 nucleotides agree with TRBD1. The V gene's germline CDR1 is MGHRA and CDR2 YSYEKL. CDR3 length equals 14 residues. J lost 7 bases, V lost 4 bases, and 8 bases had no gene match.

The V gene is TRBV19, the J gene TRBJ1-1, with D hard to call. V lost 9 bases and J lost 0, with 11 bases in between. Germline CDR1 LNHDA, CDR2 SQIVND (reference sequence). The CDR3 runs to 13 residues. CDR3 bases: TGTGCCAGCGGCGGGCGGGTGAACACTGAAGCTTTCTTT. Residues: CASGGRVNTEAFF. The whole variable domain, remainder taken from reference TRBV19 and TRBJ1-1, is DGGITQSPKYLFRKEGQNVTLSCEQNLNHDAMYWYRQDPGQGLRLIYYSQIVNDFQKGDIAEGYSVSREKKESFPLTVTSAQKNPTAFYLCASGGRVNTEAFFGQGTRLTVV.

Comments on this clone: The same CDR3 is also encoded by other DNA sequences in this sample. The CDR3 sequence is CASSLAGVNEKLFF. DNA of the CDR3: TGTGCCAGCAGTTTAGCGGGGGTTAACGAAAAACTGTTTTTT. This chain joins TRBV28 and TRBJ1-4; D perhaps matches TRBD1 (5 bases). The CDR3 covers 14 residues. The ends were cut back, 2 bases at V and 8 bases at J, with 12 bases in the middle. Germline V gene sequence: CDR1 MDHEN, CDR2 SYDVKM.

CDR3 sequence reads: CASSRGGDSTQYF. The DNA for the CDR3 is TGTGCCAGCAGCCGAGGGGGGGACTCAACGCAGTATTTT. The gene calls are TRBV9 and TRBJ2-3; D might be TRBD2 (7 bases). The length of the CDR3 is 13 residues. Per the germline V gene, CDR1 is SGDLS and CDR2 is YYNGEE. The V gene lost 4 bases and the J gene lost 9 bases, with 15 bases spanning the gap. Full variable domain (remainder filled in from reference TRBV9 and TRBJ2-3): DSGVTQTPKHLITATGQRVTLRCSPRSGDLSVYWYQQSLDQGLQFLIQYYNGEERAKGNILERFSAQQFPDLHSELNLSSLELGDSALYFCASSRGGDSTQYFGPGTRLTVL.

As concerns this clone: Compared with germline, one end of the junction differs, possibly owing to a read error. The chain is built from TRBV30 and TRBJ1-1; D unresolved. The CDR3 sequence is 11 residues long. Germline-derived CDR1 and CDR2 are GTSNPN and SVGIG (reference sequence). This CDR3 reads CAWSSYKWPGF. The DNA for the CDR3 is TGTGCCTGGAGCTCTTATAAGTGGCCGGGTTTT.

The V call is TRBV3-1 (or the pseudogene TRBV3-2), the J call TRBJ2-5, with 7 positions matching TRBD2. Germline CDR1 and CDR2: LGHDT and YNNKEL (reference sequence). The V segment lost 4 bases and the J segment 2 bases; nucleotides outside the gene matches: 7. This CDR3 is 15 amino acids long. This CDR3 is CASSRGAGLQETQYF. The DNA for the CDR3 is TGTGCCAGCAGCCGTGGAGCGGGGTTGCAAGAGACCCAGTACTTC.

This clone was detected only a few times. This chain joins TRBV5-6 and TRBJ1-4, with 8 bases that match TRBD1. V was clipped by 4 bases and J by 7 bases; unmatched bases: 9. Germline-derived CDR1 and CDR2 are SGHDT and YYEEEE. This CDR3 comprises 15 residues. The DNA for the CDR3 is TGTGCCAGCAGCCCCAGGCACAGGGGGGGTGAAAAACTGTTTTTT. This gives the protein CASSPRHRGGEKLFF.

The chain uses TRBV28 and TRBJ2-5; TRBD1 matches at 10 bases. This CDR3 is built from 18 residues. Trimming took 5 bases from V and 4 from J; bases not matched to a gene: 16. Germline V gene lookup returns CDR1 MDHEN and CDR2 SYDVKM. This chain's CDR3 is CASSTRQGAEKTAETQYF. Here the CDR3 DNA reads TGTGCCAGCAGTACACGACAGGGGGCGGAAAAAACGGCAGAGACCCAGTACTTC.

This clone appeared once. DNA of the CDR3: TGTGCCAGCAGCTTGGGACGGACCGGGGCACCCCTCCACTTT. Its protein product is CASSLGRTGAPLHF. The chain joins TRBV5-4 to TRBJ1-6; D not resolved. The germline gives CDR1 SGHNT, CDR2 YYREEE (reference sequence). V was clipped by 0 bases and J by 11 bases, with 12 bases between them. This CDR3 has 14 residues.

The V and J genes are TRBV27 and TRBJ1-1, with D perhaps TRBD1 (5 bases). CDR1 is MNHEY and CDR2 is SMNVEV in the germline V gene (reference sequence). The CDR3 totals 11 residues. Deletions cut 7 bases from V and 4 bases from J, with 7 bases between. The CDR3, as DNA: TGTGCCAGCACAAGGGGCACTGAAGCTTTCTTT. It specifies CASTRGTEAFF.

V and J are TRBV7-9 and TRBJ2-1; possibly TRBD2 for D (7 bases). The CDR3 spans 18 residues. Trimming cost V 5 bases and J 5 bases, with 25 bases left between them. CDR1 and CDR2 from the germline V gene are SEHNR and FQNEAQ (reference sequence). The CDR3 here is CASSPFRRGLAVNNEQFF. The CDR3 DNA follows: TGTGCCAGCAGCCCCTTCCGCCGGGGGCTAGCGGTTAACAATGAGCAGTTCTTC.

This clone was counted only a few times. The genes are TRBV6-2 or TRBV6-3 and TRBJ1-4; unclear D gene. The CDR3 runs to 15 residues. The germline V gene has CDR1 MNHEY and CDR2 SVGEGT. V lost 2 bases and J lost 3, with 10 bases in between. The CDR3, as DNA: TGTGCCAGCAGTTACGGACGGACTCCTAATGAAAAACTGTTTTTT. This sequence encodes CASSYGRTPNEKLFF.

This chain uses TRBV19 with TRBJ1-6; 9 bases line up with TRBD1. This CDR3 is 17 amino acids long. Trimming at V came to 6 bases and at J to 5 bases, leaving 11 bases not matched to a gene. Germline CDR1 is LNHDA and CDR2 is SQIVND (reference sequence). CDR3 in DNA: TGTGCCAGTAGGACGCGGGGACAGGGTGGGAATAATTCACCCCTCCACTTT. This encodes CASRTRGQGGNNSPLHF.